Sequencing of this T cell receptor (beta chain) was carried out in a study of blood T cell repertoires in COVID-19. This clone showed up just a few times. Germline-derived CDR1 and CDR2 are LGHDT and YNNKEL (reference sequence). V shed 7 bases and J 2 bases; nucleotides not matched to a gene: 1. CDR3 length equals 13 residues. Sequencing used immunoSEQ multiplex PCR; TCRdb keeps in-frame clones, though not all of them. The sample gives some 350,000 clones, approximately 92% of which show up once; 0.9% to 1.1% is in the top ten. The sample taken for sequencing was PBMCs or T cells enriched from blood (not recorded which). This sequence originates from a man between 18 and 35 years old who had recovered from COVID-19. The rearrangement links TRBV3-1 (or the pseudogene TRBV3-2) to TRBJ1-3; 8 nucleotides align to TRBD1. CDR3 coding DNA: TGTGCCAGCAAGACAGGGGCTGGAAACACCATATATTTT. This gives the protein CASKTGAGNTIYF.